These 16 T cell receptor beta chains were sequenced from one sample in a study of CD8+ T cells in alopecia areata. Treatment here: oral pan-JAK inhibitor, 5-10 mg twice daily. RNA extraction and reverse transcription yielded cDNA as sequencing template. Only in-frame clones appear in the TCRdb table, and some are missing; sequencing was by immunoSEQ multiplex PCR. The sample lists 180,000 or so clones; approximately 49% were seen once. Source: CD8+ T cells sorted from blood, taken at week 52, from a patient treated with tofacitinib. The receptor source for this set is a human donor with alopecia areata.

Note on this clone: Since a much larger clone is just one base distant, this may be a read error. V gene TRBV27 combines with J gene TRBJ2-2; no reliable D call. CDR1 is MNHEY and CDR2 is SMNVEV in the germline V gene (reference sequence). Trimming removed 6 bases from V and 3 bases from J, with 5 bases in between. This CDR3 is built from 12 residues. The CDR3 protein is CASRWDTGELFF. The CDR3 DNA sequence: TGTGCCAGCAGATGGGACACCGGGGAGCTGTTTTTT.

J is TRBJ1-1 and V is TRBV5-6; tentative D call: TRBD1 (5 bases). Trimming shortened V by 4 bases and J by 7 bases, and 23 bases separated the two germline ends. This CDR3 has 16 amino acids. Germline assignment: CDR1 SGHDT and CDR2 YYEEEE. The DNA for the CDR3 is TGTGCCAGCAGCGATGAGGGGAGGCCGTGGCCAGATGAAGCTTTCTTT. It yields the protein CASSDEGRPWPDEAFF.

The V gene is TRBV27, the J gene TRBJ2-5; D remains ambiguous. The germline CDR1 and CDR2 sequences are MNHEY and SMNVEV (reference sequence). The CDR3 extends over 13 amino acids. V was shortened by 5 bases and J by 0 bases, with 7 bases between the two germline ends. The CDR3 region is CASSPKYQETQYF. CDR3 DNA: TGTGCCAGCAGTCCAAAGTACCAAGAGACCCAGTACTTC.

The rearrangement uses TRBV5-1 and TRBJ2-7, with D uncertain. The CDR3 sequence is 13 residues long. Trimming removed 0 bases at V and 2 bases at J, with 6 bases between. Germline CDR1 is SGHRS and CDR2 is YFSETQ. The CDR3 nucleotides read TGCGCCAGCAGCTTGGCTACAGCCTACGAGCAGTACTTC. It yields the protein CASSLATAYEQYF.

The rearrangement joins TRBV2 to TRBJ2-1, with no clear D. The length of the CDR3 is 10 residues. Germline V gene lookup returns CDR1 SNHLY and CDR2 FYNNEI. The V end lost 6 bases, the J end lost 6 bases, and 3 bases lay between the germline ends. This chain's CDR3 is CASSVNEQFF. The DNA for the CDR3 is TGTGCCAGCAGCGTCAATGAGCAGTTCTTC.

The chain recombines TRBV18 with TRBJ2-3; perhaps TRBD1 as D (5 bases). Germline values: CDR1 KGHSH, CDR2 LQKENI. This CDR3 has 15 amino acids. V gave up 2 bases and J gave up 2 bases, with 11 bases separating them. CDR3 bases: TGTGCCAGCTCACCAGCGCGGACAAACACAGATACGCAGTATTTT. Translated, it gives CASSPARTNTDTQYF.

This clone has only a few counts. This chain uses TRBV7-9 with TRBJ2-1; D gene uncertain. Germline loops: CDR1 SEHNR, CDR2 FQNEAQ (reference sequence). V shed 4 bases and J shed 9 bases, with 22 bases lying between them. The CDR3 contains 16 residues. The CDR3 protein is CASSSSLTAVTFEQFF. CDR3 coding DNA: TGTGCCAGCAGCTCAAGCTTAACAGCTGTTACATTTGAGCAGTTCTTC.

The rearrangement joins TRBV4-1 to TRBJ1-5; tentative D call: TRBD1 (6 bases). The CDR3 consists of 15 residues. V lost 1 base, J lost 8 bases, and 15 bases lay in between. CDR1 and CDR2 from the germline V gene are MGHRA and YSYEKL. The CDR3 region has the DNA TGCGCCAGCAGCCAAGGGGACACTTCCTGGGAGCCCCAGCATTTT. This translates into CASSQGDTSWEPQHF.

This clone was seen a handful of times. This same CDR3 is encoded by further DNA sequences in the sample. The chain carries TRBV25-1 and TRBJ1-1; TRBD1 might be the D (6 bases). The V gene's germline CDR1 is MGHDK and CDR2 SYGVNS. Between the trimmed V and J ends, which lost 0 bases and 7 bases, there was a span of 9 bases. The CDR3 totals 13 residues. CDR3 bases: TGTGCCAGCAGTGAATACAGGGGCCTTGAAGCTTTCTTT. It encodes CASSEYRGLEAFF.

This clone was recorded a few times. This rearrangement joins TRBV29-1 to TRBJ2-1; the match to TRBD2 covers 14 bases. The CDR3 length is 17 residues. From germline, CDR1 is SQVTM and CDR2 ANQGSEA. V gave up 0 bases and J gave up 7 bases; unmatched junction bases: 8. CDR3 sequence: CSVEEGLAGARLNEQFF. The CDR3 DNA reads as TGCAGCGTTGAAGAGGGACTAGCGGGGGCCCGGTTGAATGAGCAGTTCTTC.

This clone was counted ten times or more. The chain carries TRBV6-5 and TRBJ1-1; perhaps TRBD1 as D (5 bases). Trimming removed 6 bases at V and 1 base at J, with 15 bases between. The CDR3 runs to 15 residues. Germline V gene sequence: CDR1 MNHEY, CDR2 SVGAGI. The CDR3 DNA follows: TGTGCCAGCAGCCCTCTCGAGGGGCAGAACACTGAAGCTTTCTTT. It specifies CASSPLEGQNTEAFF.

V and J are TRBV5-1 and TRBJ2-3; D gene ambiguous. Germline lookup yields CDR1 SGHRS and CDR2 YFSETQ. The V end lost 4 bases, the J end lost 0 bases, and 12 bases lay between the germline ends. This CDR3 contains 15 residues. The chain's CDR3 is CASSLPGQSTDTQYF. The DNA for the CDR3 is TGCGCCAGCAGCCTTCCGGGCCAGAGCACAGATACGCAGTATTTT.

This clone came up a few times. The rearrangement joins TRBV6-5 to TRBJ2-3; D possibly corresponds to TRBD2 (5 bases). The CDR3 consists of 13 residues. Trimming took 2 bases from V and 4 from J, leaving 7 bases between them. Germline CDR1 MNHEY, CDR2 SVGAGI. This CDR3 reads CASSYGSADTQYF. CDR3 sequence (DNA): TGTGCCAGCAGTTACGGGAGCGCAGATACGCAGTATTTT.

The chain combines TRBV27 with TRBJ1-6; the D is unclear. CDR3 size: 15 residues. The V end was cut by 6 bases, the J end by 0 bases, with 9 bases between. The germline CDR1 and CDR2 sequences are MNHEY and SMNVEV (reference sequence). CDR3 region: CASRRMSSYNSPLHF. In DNA form, the CDR3 reads TGTGCCAGCAGGCGGATGAGCTCCTATAATTCACCCCTCCACTTT.

This chain connects TRBV5-6 to TRBJ2-7; 9 bases are a match to TRBD1. J gave up 3 bases and V 6 bases, and 10 bases lay outside the gene matches. This CDR3 contains 15 residues. Germline assignment: CDR1 SGHDT and CDR2 YYEEEE. CDR3: CASTSGTGLGYEQYF. CDR3 DNA: TGTGCCAGCACCTCCGGGACAGGGCTTGGCTACGAGCAGTACTTC.

This CDR3 reads CASGGGPSTDTQYF. CDR3 nucleotide sequence: TGTGCCAGCGGTGGGGGGCCTAGCACAGATACGCAGTATTTT. The V call is TRBV7-2, the J call TRBJ2-3; tentatively, D is TRBD1 or TRBD2 (6 bases each). Trimming removed 8 bases at V and 0 bases at J, with 12 bases between. The CDR3 has 14 residues. The germline V gene has CDR1 SGHTA and CDR2 FQGNSA.